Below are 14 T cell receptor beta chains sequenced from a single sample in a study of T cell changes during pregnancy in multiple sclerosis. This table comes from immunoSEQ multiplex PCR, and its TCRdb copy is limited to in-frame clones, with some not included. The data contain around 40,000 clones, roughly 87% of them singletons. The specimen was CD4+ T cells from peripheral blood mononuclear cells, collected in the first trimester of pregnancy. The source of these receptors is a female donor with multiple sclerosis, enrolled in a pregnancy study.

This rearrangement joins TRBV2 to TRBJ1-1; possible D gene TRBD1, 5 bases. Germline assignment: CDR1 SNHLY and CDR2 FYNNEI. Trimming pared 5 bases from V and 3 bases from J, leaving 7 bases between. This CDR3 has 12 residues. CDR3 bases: TGTGCCAGCAGTTGGGGGGACACTGAAGCTTTCTTT. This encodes CASSWGDTEAFF.

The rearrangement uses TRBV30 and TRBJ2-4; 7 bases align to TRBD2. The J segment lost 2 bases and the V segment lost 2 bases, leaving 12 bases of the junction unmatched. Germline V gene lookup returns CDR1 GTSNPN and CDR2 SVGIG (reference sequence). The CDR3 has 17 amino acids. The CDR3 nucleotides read TGTGCCTGGAGTTCTTTGGCGGGAGATAGGACCAAAAACATTCAGTACTTC. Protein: CAWSSLAGDRTKNIQYF.

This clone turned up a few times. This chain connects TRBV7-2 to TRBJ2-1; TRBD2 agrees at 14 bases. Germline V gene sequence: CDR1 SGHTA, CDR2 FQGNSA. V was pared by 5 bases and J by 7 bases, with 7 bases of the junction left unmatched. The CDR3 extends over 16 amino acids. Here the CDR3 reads CASSRGLAGVGNEQFF. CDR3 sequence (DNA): TGTGCCAGCAGCCGGGGACTAGCGGGAGTAGGGAATGAGCAGTTCTTC.

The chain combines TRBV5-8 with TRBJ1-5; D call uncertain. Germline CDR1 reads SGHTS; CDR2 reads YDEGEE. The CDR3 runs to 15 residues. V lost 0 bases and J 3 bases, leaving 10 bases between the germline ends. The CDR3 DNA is TGTGCCAGCAGCTTGGGTCTACAGTACAATCAGCCCCAGCATTTT. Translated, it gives CASSLGLQYNQPQHF.

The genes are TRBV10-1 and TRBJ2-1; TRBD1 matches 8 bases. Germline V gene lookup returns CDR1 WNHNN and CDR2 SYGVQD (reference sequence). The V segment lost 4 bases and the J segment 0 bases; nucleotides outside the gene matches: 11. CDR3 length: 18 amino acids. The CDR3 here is CASSGYRTGQDSYNEQFF. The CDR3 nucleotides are TGCGCCAGCAGTGGATATAGAACGGGACAGGACTCCTACAATGAGCAGTTCTTC.

As DNA, the CDR3 is TGTGCCAGCAGCCAAGACCTAAAAGCGGATGGGGCCAACGTCCTGACTTTC. It codes for CASSQDLKADGANVLTF. The chain links TRBV4-2 to TRBJ2-6; D might be TRBD2 (5 bases). Germline CDR1 is LGHNA and CDR2 is YNFKEQ. This CDR3 has 17 residues. Trimming removed 0 bases at V and 3 bases at J, with 12 bases between.

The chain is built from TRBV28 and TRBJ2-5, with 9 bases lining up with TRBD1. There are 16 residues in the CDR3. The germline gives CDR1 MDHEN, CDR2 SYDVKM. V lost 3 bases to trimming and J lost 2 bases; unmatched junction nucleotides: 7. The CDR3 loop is CASSLIRGQGQETQYF. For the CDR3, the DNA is TGTGCCAGCAGTTTGATCAGGGGACAGGGTCAAGAGACCCAGTACTTC.

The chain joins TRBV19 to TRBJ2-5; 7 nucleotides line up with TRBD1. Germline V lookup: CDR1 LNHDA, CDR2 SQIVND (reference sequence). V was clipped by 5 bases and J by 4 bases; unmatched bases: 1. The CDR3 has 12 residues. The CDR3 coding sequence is TGTGCCAGTAGTGCAGGGGGAGAGACCCAGTACTTC. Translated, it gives CASSAGGETQYF.

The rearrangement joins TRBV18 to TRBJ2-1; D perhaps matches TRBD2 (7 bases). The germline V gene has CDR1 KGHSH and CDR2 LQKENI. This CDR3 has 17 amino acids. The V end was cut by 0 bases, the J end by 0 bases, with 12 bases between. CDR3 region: CASSPPVAGASYNEQFF. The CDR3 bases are TGTGCCAGCTCACCACCGGTGGCGGGGGCCTCCTACAATGAGCAGTTCTTC.

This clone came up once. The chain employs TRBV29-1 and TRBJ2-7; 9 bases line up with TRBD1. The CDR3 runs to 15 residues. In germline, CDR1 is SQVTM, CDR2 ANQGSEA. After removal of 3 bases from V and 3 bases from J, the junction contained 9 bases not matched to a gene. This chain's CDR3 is CSVDPGTGTNYEQYF. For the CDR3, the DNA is TGCAGCGTTGACCCCGGGACAGGGACAAACTACGAGCAGTACTTC.

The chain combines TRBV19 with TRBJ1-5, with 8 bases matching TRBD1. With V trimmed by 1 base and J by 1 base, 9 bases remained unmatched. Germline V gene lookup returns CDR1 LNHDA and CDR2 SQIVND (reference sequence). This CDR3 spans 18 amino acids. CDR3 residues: CASSIGDRLKQSNQPQHF. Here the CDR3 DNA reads TGTGCCAGTAGTATAGGGGACAGGCTGAAGCAAAGCAATCAGCCCCAGCATTTT.

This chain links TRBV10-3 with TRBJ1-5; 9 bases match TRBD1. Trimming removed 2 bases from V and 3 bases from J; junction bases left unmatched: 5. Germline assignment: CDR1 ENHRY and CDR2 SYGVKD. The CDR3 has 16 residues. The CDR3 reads CAISERRTGDNQPQHF. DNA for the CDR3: TGTGCCATCAGTGAGAGAAGGACAGGGGACAATCAGCCCCAGCATTTT.

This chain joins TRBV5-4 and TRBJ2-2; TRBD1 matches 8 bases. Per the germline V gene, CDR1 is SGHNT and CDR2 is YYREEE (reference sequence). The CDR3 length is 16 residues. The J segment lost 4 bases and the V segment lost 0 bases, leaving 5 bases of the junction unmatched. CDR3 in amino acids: CASSLVARGRTGELFF. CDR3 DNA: TGTGCCAGCAGCTTGGTTGCCAGGGGGCGCACCGGGGAGCTGTTTTTT. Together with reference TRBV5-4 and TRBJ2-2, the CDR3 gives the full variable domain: ETGVTQSPTHLIKTRGQQVTLRCSSQSGHNTVSWYQQALGQGPQFIFQYYREEENGRGNFPPRFSGLQFPNYSSELNVNALELDDSALYLCASSLVARGRTGELFFGEGSRLTVL.

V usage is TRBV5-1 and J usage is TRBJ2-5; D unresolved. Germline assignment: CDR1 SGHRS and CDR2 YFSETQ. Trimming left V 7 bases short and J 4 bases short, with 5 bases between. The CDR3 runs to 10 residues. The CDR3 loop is CASHGETQYF. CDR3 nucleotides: TGCGCCAGCCACGGAGAGACCCAGTACTTC.